Sequencing of this T cell receptor (beta chain) was carried out in a study of T cells in women clearing cervical HPV infection. About this clone itself: The read ends 3 residues before the CDR3 terminus; that terminus is restored from the germline J gene.

Libraries were prepared by immunoSEQ multiplex PCR; TCRdb keeps only in-frame clonotypes and omits some of them. The repertoire table contains some 30,000 clones. V lost 6 bases, J lost 4 bases, and 15 bases lay in between. The germline V gene has CDR1 LNHDA and CDR2 SQIVND (reference sequence). CDR3 length equals 14 residues. This chain uses TRBV19 with TRBJ2-5; D is perhaps TRBD2 (6 bases). The TCR originated in a woman aged 18 to 69 with a cervical HPV16 infection that either progressed to CIN3+ or cleared (not recorded which). The material sequenced was blood buffy coat. The part of the CDR3 DNA that was read is TGTGCCAGTAGCACGGGACCCGGGGGAGAGACC. Its protein product is CASSTGPGGET. The whole CDR3 sequence reads CASSTGPGGETQYF. Full variable domain (remainder filled in from reference TRBV19 and TRBJ2-5): DGGITQSPKYLFRKEGQNVTLSCEQNLNHDAMYWYRQDPGQGLRLIYYSQIVNDFQKGDIAEGYSVSREKKESFPLTVTSAQKNPTAFYLCASSTGPGGETQYFGPGTRLLVL.